The 9 T cell receptor beta chains below all came from one sample that was sequenced in a study of T cells after yellow fever vaccination. TCRdb processed the 5' RACE reads anew with MiXCR; each CDR3 protein has one entry. The sample carries about 500,000 distinct CDR3 sequences, about 15% recorded once. This specimen consisted of PBMCs, obtained 5 to 6 days after the first yellow fever vaccination. Source of these receptors: a man between 18 and 29 years old who received the YFV17D yellow fever vaccine.

As regards this clonotype: A much larger clonotype is one base distant, so this may be a read error. The DNA for the CDR3 is TGTGCCAGCAGCTTAAAAACAGATACGCAGTATTTT. Translated: CASSLKTDTQYF. The chain combines TRBV7-2 with TRBJ2-3, with D unclear. Germline V gene lookup returns CDR1 SGHTA and CDR2 FQGNSA. CDR3 length equals 12 residues. V lost 2 bases to trimming and J lost 3 bases, with 3 bases between them.

The chain links TRBV5-1 to TRBJ1-1, with 7 bases fitting TRBD1. Germline-derived CDR1 and CDR2 are SGHRS and YFSETQ. The CDR3 totals 14 residues. The junction had 4 bases not matched to a gene; V was cut back by 5 bases and J by 0 bases. CDR3 protein: CASRKGQMNTEAFF. As DNA, the CDR3 is TGCGCCAGCAGAAAGGGACAGATGAACACTGAAGCTTTCTTT.

The rearrangement links TRBV11-2 to TRBJ2-1, with 15 bases matching TRBD2. From germline, CDR1 is SGHAT and CDR2 FQNNGV. Unmatched junction bases numbered 13, after V lost 4 bases and J lost 6 bases. The CDR3 is made up of 19 amino acids. The CDR3 coding sequence is TGTGCCAGCAGCTCCCGTGGGACTAGCGGGGGGTATAAGGTCAATGAGCAGTTCTTC. Translation gives CASSSRGTSGGYKVNEQFF.

This chain links TRBV7-3 with TRBJ2-3, with 7 bases matching TRBD1. The germline V gene encodes CDR1 SGHTA and CDR2 FQGTGA. The CDR3 is 15 amino acids. V was clipped by 1 base and J by 4 bases; unmatched bases: 5. The CDR3 reads CASSLRQGDPDTQYF. The CDR3 DNA reads TGTGCCAGCAGCTTAAGGCAGGGGGACCCAGATACGCAGTATTTT.

Many counts were recorded for this clonotype. V usage is TRBV29-1 and J usage is TRBJ2-1; 12 bases match TRBD2. This CDR3 has 16 residues. J lost 7 bases, V lost 6 bases, and 13 bases had no gene match. The germline V gene encodes CDR1 SQVTM and CDR2 ANQGSEA. CDR3 in DNA: TGCAGCGTCGTCGGGGCTAGCGGGGGGGCCGGGAATGAGCAGTTCTTC. As protein: CSVVGASGGAGNEQFF.

The chain is built from TRBV6-1 and TRBJ2-7; tentatively, D is TRBD1 (6 bases). Germline CDR1 and CDR2: MNHNS and SASEGT. The CDR3 extends over 15 amino acids. The germline V and J ends were trimmed by 6 bases and 2 bases, with 17 bases remaining between them. The CDR3 reads CASRGTLDLAYEQYF. CDR3 nucleotides: TGTGCCAGCAGGGGGACACTCGATCTGGCCTACGAGCAGTACTTC.

As for this clonotype: Being one base from a much bigger clone, this may be a read error. This chain joins TRBV10-3 and TRBJ2-1, with TRBD2 matching 9 bases. The CDR3 has 13 residues. V trimming: 5 bases; J trimming: 8 bases; junction bases outside the gene matches: 4. Germline CDR1 reads ENHRY; CDR2 reads SYGVKD. CDR3 sequence reads: CAISSGGQDEQFF. DNA of the CDR3: TGTGCCATCAGTAGCGGGGGGCAGGATGAGCAGTTCTTC.

The V gene is TRBV7-9, the J gene TRBJ1-1; no firm D call. Germline V gene data show CDR1 as SEHNR and CDR2 as FQNEAQ (reference sequence). V was cut by 5 bases and J by 4 bases, with 14 bases left in between. CDR3 size: 14 residues. As DNA, the CDR3 is TGTGCCAGCAGCCCCCCGGAGGGAACCACTGAAGCTTTCTTT. This translates into CASSPPEGTTEAFF.

This clonotype was seen a few times. This chain links TRBV5-1 with TRBJ2-1; possibly TRBD1 for D (5 bases). The CDR3 has 13 amino acids. V shed 4 bases and J shed 12 bases, with 17 bases lying between them. Germline-derived CDR1 and CDR2 are SGHRS and YFSETQ. DNA of the CDR3: TGCGCCAGCAGCGACCCAGACAGTCTGGGGCAGTTCTTC. This codes for CASSDPDSLGQFF.